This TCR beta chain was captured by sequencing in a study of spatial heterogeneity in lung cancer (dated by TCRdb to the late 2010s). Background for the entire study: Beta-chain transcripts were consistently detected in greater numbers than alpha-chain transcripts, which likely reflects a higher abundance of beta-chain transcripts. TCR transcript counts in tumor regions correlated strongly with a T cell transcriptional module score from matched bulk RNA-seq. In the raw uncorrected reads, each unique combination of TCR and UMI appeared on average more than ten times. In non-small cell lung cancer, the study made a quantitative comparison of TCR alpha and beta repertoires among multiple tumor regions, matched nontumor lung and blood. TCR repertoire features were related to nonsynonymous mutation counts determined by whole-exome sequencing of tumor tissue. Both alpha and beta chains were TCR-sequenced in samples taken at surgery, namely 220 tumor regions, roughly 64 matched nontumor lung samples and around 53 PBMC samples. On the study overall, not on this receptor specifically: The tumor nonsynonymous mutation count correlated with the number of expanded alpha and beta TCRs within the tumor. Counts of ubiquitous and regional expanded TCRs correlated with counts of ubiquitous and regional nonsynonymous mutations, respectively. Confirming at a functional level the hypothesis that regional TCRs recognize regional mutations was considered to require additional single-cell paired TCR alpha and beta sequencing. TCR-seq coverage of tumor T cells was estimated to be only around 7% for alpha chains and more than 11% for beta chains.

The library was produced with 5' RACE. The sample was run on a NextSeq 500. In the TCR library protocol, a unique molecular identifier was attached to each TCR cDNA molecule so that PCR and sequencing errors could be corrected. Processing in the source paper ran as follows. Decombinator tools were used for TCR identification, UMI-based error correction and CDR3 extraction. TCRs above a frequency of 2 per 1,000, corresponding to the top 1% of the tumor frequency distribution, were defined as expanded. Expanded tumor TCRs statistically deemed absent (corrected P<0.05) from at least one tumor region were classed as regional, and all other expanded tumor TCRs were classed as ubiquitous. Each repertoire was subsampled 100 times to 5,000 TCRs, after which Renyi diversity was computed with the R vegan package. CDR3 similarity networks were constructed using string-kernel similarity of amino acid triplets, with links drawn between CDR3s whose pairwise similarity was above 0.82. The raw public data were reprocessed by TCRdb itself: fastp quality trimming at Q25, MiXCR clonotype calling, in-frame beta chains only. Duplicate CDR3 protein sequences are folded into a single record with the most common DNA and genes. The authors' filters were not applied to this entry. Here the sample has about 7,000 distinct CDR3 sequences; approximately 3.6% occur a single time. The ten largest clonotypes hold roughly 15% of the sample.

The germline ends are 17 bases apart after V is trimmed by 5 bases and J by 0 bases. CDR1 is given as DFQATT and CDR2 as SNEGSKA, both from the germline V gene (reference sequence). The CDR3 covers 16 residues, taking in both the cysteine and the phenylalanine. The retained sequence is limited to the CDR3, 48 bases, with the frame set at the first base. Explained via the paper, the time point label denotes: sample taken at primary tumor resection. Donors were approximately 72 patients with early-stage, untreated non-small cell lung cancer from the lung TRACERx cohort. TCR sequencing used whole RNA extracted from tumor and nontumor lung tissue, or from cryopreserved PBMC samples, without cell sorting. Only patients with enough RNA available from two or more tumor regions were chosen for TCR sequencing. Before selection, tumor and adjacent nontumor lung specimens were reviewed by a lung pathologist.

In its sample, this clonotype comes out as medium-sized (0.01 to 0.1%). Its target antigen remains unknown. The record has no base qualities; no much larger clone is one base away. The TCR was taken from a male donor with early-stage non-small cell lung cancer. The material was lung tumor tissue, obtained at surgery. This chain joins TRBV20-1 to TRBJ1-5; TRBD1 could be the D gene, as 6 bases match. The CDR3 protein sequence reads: CSASPAGGHSNQPQHF. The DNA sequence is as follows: TGCAGTGCTTCGCCGGCGGGGGGGCATAGCAATCAGCCCCAGCATTTT.